This is a list of T cell receptor beta chains from one sample in a study of breast tumors, draining lymph nodes, adjacent tissues. MiXCR, run by TCRdb on the multiplex PCR reads, gives a single entry per CDR3 protein. Here the sample spans around 100,000 distinct CDR3 sequences, about 20% being singletons. The sequenced sample was axillary lymph node tissue. The origin of the receptors is a female donor with breast cancer. Some clones in this sample may be carry-over from other donors' samples. The CDR3 runs from the conserved cysteine through the conserved F or W.

V,length,J,CDR3
TRBV30,13,TRBJ1-6,CAWSRDRGSPLHF
TRBV18,16,TRBJ2-3,CASSPGTSGITDTQYF
TRBV29-1,14,TRBJ2-7,CSVGAGGNLYEQYF
TRBV2,14,TRBJ2-1,CASSELASSNEQFF
TRBV27,15,TRBJ1-4,CASSLSRPSGEKLFF
TRBV5-6,14,TRBJ1-2,CASSLISGFGGYTF
TRBV24-1,14,TRBJ2-7,CATSERGTSYEQYF
TRBV6-1,13,TRBJ2-5,CASSEFMGETQYF
TRBV6-5,14,TRBJ1-2,CASSYGGFSYGYTF
TRBV2,13,TRBJ2-3,CASSEGRRGTQYF
TRBV2,12,TRBJ1-2,CASSERAYGYTF
TRBV19,15,TRBJ1-5,CASSLTGVSNQPQHF
TRBV5-5,15,TRBJ2-1,CASSLGQGSYNEQFF
TRBV20-1,11,TRBJ1-2,CSARKRVGYTF
TRBV5-1,14,TRBJ2-7,CASSLAPTTYEQYF
TRBV7-2,17,TRBJ2-1,CASSLVELAGINNEQFF
TRBV15,14,TRBJ1-6,CATSSSRAGSPLHF
TRBV7-3,14,TRBJ2-2,CASSPSHGAGELFF
TRBV6-1,14,TRBJ1-2,CATTVGVRNYGYTF
TRBV4-1,16,TRBJ2-1,CASSQKAGHPNNEQFF
TRBV7-3,16,TRBJ2-2,CASSTGTRVGTGELFF
TRBV30,14,TRBJ2-7,CAWSVGGSSYEQYF
TRBV6-4,14,TRBJ2-1,CASSDSDRGSEQFF
TRBV4-1,18,TRBJ2-1,CASSQDTPMGGAANEQFF
TRBV10-3,14,TRBJ2-1,CAISEAGKGNEQFF
TRBV9,14,TRBJ2-1,CASSAARAVDEQSF
TRBV3-1,15,TRBJ1-6,CASSPMGGWNSPLHF
TRBV12-3/TRBV12-4,13,TRBJ2-5,CASRADRVETQYF
TRBV6-6,14,TRBJ1-5,CASSKMTGNQPQHF
TRBV14,17,TRBJ1-2,CASSRDDRLRHIYGYTF
TRBV10-3,16,TRBJ2-3,CAISEFAGGVQDTQYF
TRBV20-1,14,TRBJ1-6,CSANEGGQNSPLHF
TRBV2,16,TRBJ2-2,CASSEGRGLGTGELFF
TRBV6-1,14,TRBJ1-1,CASSEAPGNTEAFF
TRBV4-1,14,TRBJ1-1,CASSTLMGNTEAFF
TRBV5-8,15,TRBJ2-1,CASSYPRQGIDEQFF
TRBV12-3/TRBV12-4,15,TRBJ2-1,CASRADRVLYNEQFF
TRBV9,17,TRBJ2-1,CASSELMWGALNNEQFF
TRBV3-1,11,TRBJ2-3,CATSTTDTQYF
TRBV29-1,13,TRBJ2-3,CSVLGGSTDTQYF
TRBV19,15,TRBJ1-4,CASSSHRDRSEKLFF
TRBV6-5,14,TRBJ1-6,CASSYSGGITPLHF
TRBV3-1,15,TRBJ2-7,CASSHYNRAAYEQYF
TRBV18,15,TRBJ1-2,CASSPPASLNYGYTF
TRBV5-1,15,TRBJ2-2,CASRDDRGLPGELFF
TRBV10-3,12,TRBJ2-2,CAIRQNTGELFF
TRBV9,16,TRBJ1-2,CASSVGNRVGPAGYTF
TRBV6-5,15,TRBJ1-2,CASSYWTGGNYGYTF
TRBV24-1,12,TRBJ1-2,CATSDGGYGYTF